The text below deals with one T cell receptor beta chain. Tagging with unique molecular identifiers was applied to individual cDNA molecules. TCRdb processed the 5' RACE reads anew with MiXCR; each CDR3 protein has one entry. The sample comprises tens of thousands of distinct CDR3 sequences, about 12% of which are singletons, and over 6% rests with the top ten. The CDR3 extends over 16 amino acids. The V segment lost 4 bases and the J segment 3 bases; nucleotides outside the gene matches: 8. Germline lookup yields CDR1 SGHRS and CDR2 YFSETQ. This sample stems from a study of early T cells in non-severe SARS-CoV-2 infection. For the study at large: The chains were unpaired, and the sequenced material was bulk RNA from unsorted whole blood.

The source of this sequence is an adult who was a healthcare worker with PCR-confirmed SARS-CoV-2 infection or an uninfected control (not recorded which). The rearrangement links TRBV5-1 to TRBJ2-4, with 9 bases aligning to TRBD2. The sample was whole blood. Here the CDR3 reads CASSIPAGGVKNIQYF. The CDR3, as DNA: TGCGCCAGCAGCATCCCAGCGGGAGGAGTCAAAAACATTCAGTACTTC.